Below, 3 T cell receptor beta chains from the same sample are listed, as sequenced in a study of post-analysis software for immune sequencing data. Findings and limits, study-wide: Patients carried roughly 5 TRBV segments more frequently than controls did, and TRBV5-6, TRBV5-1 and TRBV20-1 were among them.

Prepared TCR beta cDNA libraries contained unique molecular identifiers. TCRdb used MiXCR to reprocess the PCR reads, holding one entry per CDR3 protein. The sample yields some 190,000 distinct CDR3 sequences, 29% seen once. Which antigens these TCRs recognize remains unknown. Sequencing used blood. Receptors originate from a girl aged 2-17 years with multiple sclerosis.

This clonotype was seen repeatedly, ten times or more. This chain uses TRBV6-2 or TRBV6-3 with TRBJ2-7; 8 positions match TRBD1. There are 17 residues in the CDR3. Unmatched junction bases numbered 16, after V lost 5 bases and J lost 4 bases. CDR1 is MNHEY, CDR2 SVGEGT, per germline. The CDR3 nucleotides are TGTGCCAGCAGTCCGCGGACAGGGTTTGGCCTTGGGTACGAGCAGTACTTC. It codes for CASSPRTGFGLGYEQYF.

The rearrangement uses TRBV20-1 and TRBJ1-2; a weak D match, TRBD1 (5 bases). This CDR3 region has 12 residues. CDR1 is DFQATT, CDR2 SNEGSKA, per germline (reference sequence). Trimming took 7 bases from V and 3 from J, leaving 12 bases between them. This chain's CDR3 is CSVGGADYGYTF. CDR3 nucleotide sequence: TGCAGTGTTGGAGGGGCCGACTATGGCTACACCTTC.

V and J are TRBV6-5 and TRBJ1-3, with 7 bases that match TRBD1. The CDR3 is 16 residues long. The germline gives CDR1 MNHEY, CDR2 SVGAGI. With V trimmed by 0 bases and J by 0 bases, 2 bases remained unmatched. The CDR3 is CASSYSTGTSGNTIYF. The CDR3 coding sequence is TGTGCCAGCAGTTACTCGACAGGGACCTCTGGAAACACCATATATTTT.